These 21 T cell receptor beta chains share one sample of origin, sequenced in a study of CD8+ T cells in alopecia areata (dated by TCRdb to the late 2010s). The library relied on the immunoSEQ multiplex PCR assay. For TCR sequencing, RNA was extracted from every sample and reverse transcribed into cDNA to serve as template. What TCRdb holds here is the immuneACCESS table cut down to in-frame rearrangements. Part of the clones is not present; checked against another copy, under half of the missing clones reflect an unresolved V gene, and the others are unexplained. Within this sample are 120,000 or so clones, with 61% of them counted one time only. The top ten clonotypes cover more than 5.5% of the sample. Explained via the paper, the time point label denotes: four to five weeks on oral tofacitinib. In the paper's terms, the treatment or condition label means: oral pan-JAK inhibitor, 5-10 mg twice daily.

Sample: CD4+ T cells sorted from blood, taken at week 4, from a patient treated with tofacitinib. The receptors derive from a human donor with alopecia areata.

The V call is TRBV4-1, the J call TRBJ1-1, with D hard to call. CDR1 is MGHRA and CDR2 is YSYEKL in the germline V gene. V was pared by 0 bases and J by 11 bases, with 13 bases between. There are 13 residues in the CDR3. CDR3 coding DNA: TGCGCCAGCAGCCAAGATTTGGAGGGTCCTGCTTTCTTT. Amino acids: CASSQDLEGPAFF.

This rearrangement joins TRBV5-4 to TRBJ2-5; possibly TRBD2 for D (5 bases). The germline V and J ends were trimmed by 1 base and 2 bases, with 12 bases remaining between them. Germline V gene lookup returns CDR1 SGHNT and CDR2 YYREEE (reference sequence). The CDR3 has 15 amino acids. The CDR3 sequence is CASSLQSGEQETQYF. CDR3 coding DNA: TGTGCCAGCAGCTTGCAGTCCGGGGAGCAAGAGACCCAGTACTTC.

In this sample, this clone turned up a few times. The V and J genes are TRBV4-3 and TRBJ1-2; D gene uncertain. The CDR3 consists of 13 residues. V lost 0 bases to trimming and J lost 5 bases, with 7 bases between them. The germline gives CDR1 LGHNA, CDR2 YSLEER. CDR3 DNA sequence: TGCGCCAGCAGCCAAGATAACCTTTATGGCTACACCTTC. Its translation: CASSQDNLYGYTF.

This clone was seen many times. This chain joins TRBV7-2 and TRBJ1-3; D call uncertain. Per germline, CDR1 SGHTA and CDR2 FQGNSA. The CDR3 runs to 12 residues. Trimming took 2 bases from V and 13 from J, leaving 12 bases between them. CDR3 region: CASSLQGYKIYF. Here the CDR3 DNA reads TGTGCCAGCAGCTTACAAGGGTACAAGATATATTTT.

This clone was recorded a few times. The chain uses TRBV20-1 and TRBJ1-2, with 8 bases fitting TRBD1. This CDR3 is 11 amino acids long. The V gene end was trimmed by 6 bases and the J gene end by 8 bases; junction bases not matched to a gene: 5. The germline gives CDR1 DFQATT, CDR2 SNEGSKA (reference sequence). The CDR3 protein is CSAETGGGYTF. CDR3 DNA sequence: TGCAGTGCGGAAACAGGGGGAGGCTACACCTTC.

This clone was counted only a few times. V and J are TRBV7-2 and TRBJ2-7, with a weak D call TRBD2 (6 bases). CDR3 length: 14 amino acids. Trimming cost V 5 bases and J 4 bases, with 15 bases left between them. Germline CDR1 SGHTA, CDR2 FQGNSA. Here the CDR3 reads CASSRGGPGYEQYF. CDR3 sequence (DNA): TGTGCCAGCAGCCGCGGAGGGCCGGGGTACGAGCAGTACTTC.

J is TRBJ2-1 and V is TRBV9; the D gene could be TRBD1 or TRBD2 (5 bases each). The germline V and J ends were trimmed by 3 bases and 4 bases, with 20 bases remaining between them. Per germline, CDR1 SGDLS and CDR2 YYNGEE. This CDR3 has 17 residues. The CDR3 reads CASSERGSRLSYNEQFF. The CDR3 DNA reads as TGTGCCAGCAGCGAGAGGGGCTCAAGACTATCTTACAATGAGCAGTTCTTC.

CDR3 protein: CASRLRTGGYGYTF. Written as DNA, the CDR3 is TGTGCCAGCAGACTCAGGACAGGGGGCTATGGCTACACCTTC. The chain recombines TRBV2 with TRBJ1-2; 10 bases line up with TRBD1. With V trimmed by 6 bases and J by 4 bases, 5 bases remained unmatched. CDR1 is SNHLY and CDR2 is FYNNEI in the germline V gene. CDR3 length equals 14 residues.

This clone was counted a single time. This CDR3 is CAWTVATDTQYF. The CDR3 DNA reads as TGTGCCTGGACGGTTGCGACAGATACGCAGTATTTT. This chain joins TRBV30 and TRBJ2-3; D is unresolved. This CDR3 comprises 12 residues. The V gene lost 4 bases and the J gene lost 3 bases, with 8 bases spanning the gap. Germline V lookup: CDR1 GTSNPN, CDR2 SVGIG (reference sequence).

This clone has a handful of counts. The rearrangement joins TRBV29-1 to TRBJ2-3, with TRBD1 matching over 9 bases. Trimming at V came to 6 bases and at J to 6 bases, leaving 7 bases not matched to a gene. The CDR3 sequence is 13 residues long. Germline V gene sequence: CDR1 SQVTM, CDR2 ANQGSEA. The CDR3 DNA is TGCAGCGTCAGGGGACAGGGCGGGGATACGCAGTATTTT. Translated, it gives CSVRGQGGDTQYF.

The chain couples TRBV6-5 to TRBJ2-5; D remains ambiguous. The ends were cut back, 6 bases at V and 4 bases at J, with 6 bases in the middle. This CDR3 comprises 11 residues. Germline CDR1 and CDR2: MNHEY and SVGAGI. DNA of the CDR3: TGTGCCAGCAGATCCGGAGAGACCCAGTACTTC. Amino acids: CASRSGETQYF.

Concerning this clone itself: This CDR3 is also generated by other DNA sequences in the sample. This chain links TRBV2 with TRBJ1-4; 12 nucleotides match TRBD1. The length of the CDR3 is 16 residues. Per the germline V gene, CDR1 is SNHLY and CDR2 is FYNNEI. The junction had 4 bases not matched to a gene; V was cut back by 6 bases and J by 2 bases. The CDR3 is CASSGGQGATNEKLFF. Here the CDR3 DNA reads TGTGCCAGCAGCGGGGGACAGGGGGCGACTAATGAAAAACTGTTTTTT.

The CDR3 nucleotides read TGCGCCAGCAGCCAGATGACGGACAGGGCCTATGGCTACACCTTC. This encodes CASSQMTDRAYGYTF. The genes are TRBV4-1 and TRBJ1-2, with 8 bases aligning to TRBD1. V gave up 3 bases and J gave up 4 bases; unmatched junction bases: 7. The CDR3 extends over 15 amino acids. CDR1 is MGHRA and CDR2 is YSYEKL in the germline V gene.

CDR3 residues: CASTPKRENTGELFF. CDR3 in DNA: TGTGCCAGCACCCCTAAGCGGGAGAACACCGGGGAGCTGTTTTTT. This chain links TRBV11-1 with TRBJ2-2, with TRBD2 matching over 7 bases. Germline lookup yields CDR1 SGHAT and CDR2 FQDESV (reference sequence). The CDR3 has 15 amino acids. Unmatched junction bases numbered 6, after V lost 7 bases and J lost 1 base.

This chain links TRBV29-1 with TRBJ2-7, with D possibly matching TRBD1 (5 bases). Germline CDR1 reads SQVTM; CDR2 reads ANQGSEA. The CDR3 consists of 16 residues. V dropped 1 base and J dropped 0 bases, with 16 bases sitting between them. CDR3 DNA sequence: TGCAGCGTTGAAGGAGTGGCAGGGCAAAGCTCCTACGAGCAGTACTTC. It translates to CSVEGVAGQSSYEQYF.

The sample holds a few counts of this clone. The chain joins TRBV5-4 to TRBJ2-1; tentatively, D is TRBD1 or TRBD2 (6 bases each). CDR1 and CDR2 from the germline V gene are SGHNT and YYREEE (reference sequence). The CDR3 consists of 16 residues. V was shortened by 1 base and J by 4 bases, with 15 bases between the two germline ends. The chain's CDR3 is CASSLSGGRVYNEQFF. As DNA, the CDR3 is TGTGCCAGCAGCTTGTCCGGGGGCAGAGTGTACAATGAGCAGTTCTTC.

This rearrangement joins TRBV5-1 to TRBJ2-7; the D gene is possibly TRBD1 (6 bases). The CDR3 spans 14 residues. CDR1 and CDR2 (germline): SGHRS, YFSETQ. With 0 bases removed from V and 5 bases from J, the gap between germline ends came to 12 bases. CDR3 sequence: CASSLEQGSHEQYF. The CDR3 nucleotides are TGCGCCAGCAGCTTGGAGCAGGGGAGCCACGAGCAGTACTTC.

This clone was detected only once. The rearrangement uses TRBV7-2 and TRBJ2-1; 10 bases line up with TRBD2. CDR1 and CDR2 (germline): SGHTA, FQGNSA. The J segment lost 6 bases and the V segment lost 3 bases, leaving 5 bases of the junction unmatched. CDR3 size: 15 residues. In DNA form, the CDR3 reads TGTGCCAGCAGCTTTAGCGGGGGGCCCGGCAATGAGCAGTTCTTC. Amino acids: CASSFSGGPGNEQFF.

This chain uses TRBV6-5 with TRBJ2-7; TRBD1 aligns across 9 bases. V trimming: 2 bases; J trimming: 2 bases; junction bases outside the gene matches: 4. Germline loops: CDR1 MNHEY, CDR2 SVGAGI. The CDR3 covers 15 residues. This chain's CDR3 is CASSYARTGAYEQYF. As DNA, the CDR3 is TGTGCCAGCAGTTACGCTAGGACAGGGGCCTACGAGCAGTACTTC.

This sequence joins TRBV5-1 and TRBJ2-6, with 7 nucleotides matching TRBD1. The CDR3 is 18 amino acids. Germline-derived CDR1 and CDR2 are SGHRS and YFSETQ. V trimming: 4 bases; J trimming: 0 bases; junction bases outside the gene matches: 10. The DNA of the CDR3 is TGCGCCAGCAGCATACAGGGGTTAATCATCTCTGGGGCCAACGTCCTGACTTTC. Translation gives CASSIQGLIISGANVLTF.

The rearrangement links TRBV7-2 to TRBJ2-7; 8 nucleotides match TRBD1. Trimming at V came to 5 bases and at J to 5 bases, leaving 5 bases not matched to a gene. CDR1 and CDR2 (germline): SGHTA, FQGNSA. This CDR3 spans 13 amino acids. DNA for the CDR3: TGTGCCAGCAGCCCAGACAGGGGCGACGAGCAGTACTTC. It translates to CASSPDRGDEQYF.